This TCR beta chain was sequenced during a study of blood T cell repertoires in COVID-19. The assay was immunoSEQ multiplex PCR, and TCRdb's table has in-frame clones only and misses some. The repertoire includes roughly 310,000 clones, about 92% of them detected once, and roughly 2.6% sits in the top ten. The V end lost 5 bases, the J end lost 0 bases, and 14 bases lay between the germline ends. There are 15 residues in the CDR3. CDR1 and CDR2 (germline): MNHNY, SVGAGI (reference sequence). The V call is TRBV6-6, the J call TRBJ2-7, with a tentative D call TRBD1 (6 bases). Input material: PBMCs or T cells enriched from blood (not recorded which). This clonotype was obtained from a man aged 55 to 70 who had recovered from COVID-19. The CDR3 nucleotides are TGTGCCAGCAGTACCCCGGACAGCGGCTCCTACGAGCAGTACTTC. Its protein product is CASSTPDSGSYEQYF.